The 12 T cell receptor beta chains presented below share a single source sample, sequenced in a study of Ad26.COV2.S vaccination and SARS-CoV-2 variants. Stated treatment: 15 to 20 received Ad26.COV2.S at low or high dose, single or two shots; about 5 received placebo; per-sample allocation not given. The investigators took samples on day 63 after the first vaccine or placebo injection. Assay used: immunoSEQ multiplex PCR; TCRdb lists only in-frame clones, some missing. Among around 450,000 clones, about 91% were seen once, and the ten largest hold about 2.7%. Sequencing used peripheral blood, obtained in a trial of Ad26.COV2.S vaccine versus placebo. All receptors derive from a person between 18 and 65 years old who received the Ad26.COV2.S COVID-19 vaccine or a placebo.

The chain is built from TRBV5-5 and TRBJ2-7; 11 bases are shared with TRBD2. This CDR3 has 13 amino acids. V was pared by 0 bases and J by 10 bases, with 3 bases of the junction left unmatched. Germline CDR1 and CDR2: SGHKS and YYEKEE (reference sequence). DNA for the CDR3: TGTGCCAGCAGCTTGGGACTAGCGGGACACCAGTACGTC. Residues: CASSLGLAGHQYV.

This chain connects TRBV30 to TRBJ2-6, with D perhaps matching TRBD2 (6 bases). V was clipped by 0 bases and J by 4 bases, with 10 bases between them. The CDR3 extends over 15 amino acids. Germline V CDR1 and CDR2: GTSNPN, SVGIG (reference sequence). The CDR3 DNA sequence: TGTGCCTGGAGTGTAGGAGGGTCCGGGGCCAACGTCCTGACTTTC. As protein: CAWSVGGSGANVLTF. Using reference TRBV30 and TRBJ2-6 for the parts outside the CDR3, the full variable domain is SQTIHQWPATLVQPVGSPLSLECTVEGTSNPNLYWYRQAAGRGLQLLFYSVGIGQISSEVPQNLSASRPQDRQFILSSKKLLLSDSGFYLCAWSVGGSGANVLTFGAGSRLTVL.

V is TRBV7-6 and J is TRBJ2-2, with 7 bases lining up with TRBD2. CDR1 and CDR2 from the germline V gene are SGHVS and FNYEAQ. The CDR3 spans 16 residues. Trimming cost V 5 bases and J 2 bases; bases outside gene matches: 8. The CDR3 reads CASSGRASGNTGELFF. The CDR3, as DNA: TGTGCCAGCAGCGGGCGGGCTAGCGGAAACACCGGGGAGCTGTTTTTT.

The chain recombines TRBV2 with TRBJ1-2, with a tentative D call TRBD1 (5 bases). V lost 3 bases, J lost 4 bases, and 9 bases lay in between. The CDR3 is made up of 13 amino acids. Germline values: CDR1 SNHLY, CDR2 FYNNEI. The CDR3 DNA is TGTGCCAGCAGTGACAGGGCCCCCTATGGCTACACCTTC. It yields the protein CASSDRAPYGYTF.

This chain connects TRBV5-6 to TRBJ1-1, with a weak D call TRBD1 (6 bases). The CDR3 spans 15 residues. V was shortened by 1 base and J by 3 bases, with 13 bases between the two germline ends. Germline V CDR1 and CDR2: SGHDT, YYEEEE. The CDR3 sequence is CASSLRTGGDTEAFF. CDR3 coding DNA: TGTGCCAGCAGCTTGAGGACCGGGGGCGACACTGAAGCTTTCTTT.

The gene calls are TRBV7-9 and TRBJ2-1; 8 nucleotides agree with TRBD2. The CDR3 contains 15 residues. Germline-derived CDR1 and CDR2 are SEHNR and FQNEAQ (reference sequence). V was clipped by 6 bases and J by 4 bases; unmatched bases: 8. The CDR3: CASRPGLGDYNEQFF. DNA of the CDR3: TGTGCCAGCAGACCGGGACTAGGGGATTACAATGAGCAGTTCTTC.

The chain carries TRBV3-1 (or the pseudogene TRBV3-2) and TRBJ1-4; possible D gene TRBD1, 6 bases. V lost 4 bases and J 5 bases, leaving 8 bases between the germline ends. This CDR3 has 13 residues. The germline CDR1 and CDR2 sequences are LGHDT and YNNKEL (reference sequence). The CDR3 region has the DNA TGTGCCAGCAGCCGGGGACACAATGAAAAACTGTTTTTT. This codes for CASSRGHNEKLFF.

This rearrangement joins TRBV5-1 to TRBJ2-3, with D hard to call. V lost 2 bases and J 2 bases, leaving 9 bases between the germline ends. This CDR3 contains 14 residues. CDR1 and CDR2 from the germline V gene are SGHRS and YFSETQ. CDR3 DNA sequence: TGCGCCAGCAGCTTCGGTGCCCCCACAGATACGCAGTATTTT. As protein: CASSFGAPTDTQYF.

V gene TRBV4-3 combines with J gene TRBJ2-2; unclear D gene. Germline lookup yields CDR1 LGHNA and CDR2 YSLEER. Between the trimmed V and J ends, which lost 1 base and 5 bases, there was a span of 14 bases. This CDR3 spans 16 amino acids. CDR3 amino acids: CASSQGPVLVTGELFF. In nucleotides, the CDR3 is TGCGCCAGCAGCCAAGGTCCGGTATTGGTTACCGGGGAGCTGTTTTTT.

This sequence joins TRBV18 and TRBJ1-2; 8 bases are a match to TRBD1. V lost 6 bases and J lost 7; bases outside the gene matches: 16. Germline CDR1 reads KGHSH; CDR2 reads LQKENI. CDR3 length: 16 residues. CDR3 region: CASSPTGGLGTVGYTF. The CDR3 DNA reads TGTGCCAGCTCGCCAACAGGGGGGCTTGGGACGGTTGGCTACACCTTC.

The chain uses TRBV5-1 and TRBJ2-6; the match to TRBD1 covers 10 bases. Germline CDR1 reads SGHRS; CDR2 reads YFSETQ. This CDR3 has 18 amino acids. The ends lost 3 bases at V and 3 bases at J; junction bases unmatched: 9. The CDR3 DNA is TGCGCCAGCAGCTCTGACAGGGGGCGCCTCGGTGGGGCCAACGTCCTGACTTTC. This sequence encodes CASSSDRGRLGGANVLTF.

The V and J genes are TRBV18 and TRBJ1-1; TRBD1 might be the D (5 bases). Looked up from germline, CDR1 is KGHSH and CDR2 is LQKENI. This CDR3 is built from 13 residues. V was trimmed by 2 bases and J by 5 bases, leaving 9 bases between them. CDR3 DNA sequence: TGTGCCAGCTCACCAAATGGGGGTACTGAAGCTTTCTTT. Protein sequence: CASSPNGGTEAFF.